The 21 T cell receptor beta chains in this list originate from one sample, sequenced in a study of T-cell reconstitution after alpha-beta-depleted transplantation in children. It was with unique molecular identifiers that the TCRbeta library was prepared. In TCRdb, the PCR reads were re-called with MiXCR into one record per CDR3 protein. The profile shows hundreds of thousands of distinct CDR3 sequences, around 14% of them singletons. Sequencing used PBMCs, obtained before TCRalphabeta/CD19-depleted stem cell transplant. These receptor sequences come from a girl aged 2-10 years with congenital amegakaryocytic thrombocytopenia, due to receive a stem cell transplant.

This clonotype has just a few counts. The rearrangement joins TRBV20-1 to TRBJ2-3; 7 bases agree with TRBD2. Unmatched junction bases numbered 6, after V lost 3 bases and J lost 0 bases. From germline, CDR1 is DFQATT and CDR2 SNEGSKA (reference sequence). The CDR3 totals 15 residues. The CDR3: CSASWGAGSTDTQYF. The CDR3 region has the DNA TGCAGTGCTAGTTGGGGAGCGGGAAGCACAGATACGCAGTATTTT.

This sequence joins TRBV12-3 or TRBV12-4 and TRBJ2-7; D call uncertain. V was shortened by 5 bases and J by 2 bases, with 13 bases between the two germline ends. CDR3 length: 14 amino acids. This CDR3 is CASSPGRVTYEQYF. DNA for the CDR3: TGTGCCAGCAGTCCCGGACGGGTAACCTACGAGCAGTACTTC.

The chain joins TRBV7-8 to TRBJ2-5; 9 nucleotides align to TRBD2. In germline, CDR1 is SGHVS, CDR2 FQNEAQ. This CDR3 contains 16 residues. V shed 1 base and J 4 bases; nucleotides not matched to a gene: 7. CDR3 loop: CASSLEGASGTETQYF. In DNA, the CDR3 is TGTGCCAGCAGCTTAGAGGGGGCTAGCGGGACAGAGACCCAGTACTTC.

This rearrangement joins TRBV7-2 to TRBJ1-1; D is uncertain. Germline CDR1 reads SGHTA; CDR2 reads FQGNSA. This CDR3 is built from 14 residues. V lost 5 bases, J lost 0 bases, and 10 bases lay in between. The CDR3 sequence is CASSGGVLNTEAFF. CDR3 bases: TGTGCCAGCAGCGGCGGGGTCTTGAACACTGAAGCTTTCTTT. The variable domain in full, with the rest retrieved from reference TRBV7-2 and TRBJ1-1, is GAGVSQSPSNKVTEKGKDVELRCDPISGHTALYWYRQSLGQGLEFLIYFQGNSAPDKSGLPSDRFSAERTGGSVSTLTIQRTQQEDSAVYLCASSGGVLNTEAFFGQGTRLTVV.

This clonotype was detected ten times or more. The chain carries TRBV20-1 and TRBJ2-3; no definite D call. The CDR3 consists of 15 residues. The germline V gene encodes CDR1 DFQATT and CDR2 SNEGSKA (reference sequence). The ends were cut back, 6 bases at V and 0 bases at J, with 16 bases in the middle. CDR3 coding DNA: TGCAGTGCCCTAAATCGTGATACTAGCACAGATACGCAGTATTTT. Its protein is CSALNRDTSTDTQYF.

The gene calls are TRBV28 and TRBJ2-5; 8 bases fit TRBD1. CDR1 and CDR2 (germline): MDHEN, SYDVKM. The CDR3 runs 15 residues. V lost 7 bases and J lost 5; bases outside the gene matches: 12. This CDR3 is CASTYFDRGGETQYF. The CDR3 DNA follows: TGTGCCAGCACTTACTTTGACAGGGGTGGGGAGACCCAGTACTTC.

This clonotype was counted between two and nine times. This chain links TRBV6-2 or TRBV6-3 with TRBJ2-1; tentatively, D is TRBD1 (5 bases). V shed 0 bases and J shed 4 bases, with 13 bases lying between them. The CDR3 contains 16 residues. Germline V gives CDR1 MNHEY, CDR2 SVGEGT. The CDR3: CASSYSIVQGYNEQFF. The CDR3 DNA reads as TGTGCCAGCAGTTACTCGATTGTTCAGGGATACAATGAGCAGTTCTTC.

Many counts were recorded for this clonotype. J is TRBJ2-7 and V is TRBV29-1; tentatively, D is TRBD2 (6 bases). Looked up from germline, CDR1 is SQVTM and CDR2 is ANQGSEA. This CDR3 has 11 residues. Trimming removed 5 bases from V and 5 bases from J, with 10 bases in between. The CDR3 spells CSVTSNHEQYF. The CDR3 nucleotides read TGCAGCGTTACTAGCAACCACGAGCAGTACTTC.

The chain is built from TRBV2 and TRBJ2-7; D is unresolved. Germline V gene sequence: CDR1 SNHLY, CDR2 FYNNEI. V was shortened by 0 bases and J by 7 bases, with 7 bases between the two germline ends. The CDR3 is 12 residues long. DNA for the CDR3: TGTGCCAGCAGTGAAGCAGTGGTGGAGCAGTACTTC. Amino acids: CASSEAVVEQYF.

This clonotype was found many times. The rearrangement uses TRBV29-1 and TRBJ1-1, with TRBD1 matching 9 bases. Germline V lookup: CDR1 SQVTM, CDR2 ANQGSEA. The CDR3 runs 14 residues. V shed 3 bases, J shed 6 bases, and the junction held 8 bases outside the gene matches. DNA for the CDR3: TGCAGCGTTGACGACAGGGGGAAGTACGCTGAAGCTTTCTTT. Protein product: CSVDDRGKYAEAFF.

This clonotype appeared many times. The CDR3 is CASSLRYTGVETYNEQFF. In nucleotides, the CDR3 is TGTGCCAGCAGCTTACGTTACACGGGAGTGGAAACCTACAATGAGCAGTTCTTC. The chain recombines TRBV11-2 with TRBJ2-1, with D possibly being TRBD2 (6 bases). Deletions cut 2 bases from V and 2 bases from J, with 19 bases between. Germline CDR1 SGHAT, CDR2 FQNNGV. CDR3 length equals 18 residues.

This chain uses TRBV6-5 with TRBJ2-7; the D gene could be TRBD1 or TRBD2 (6 bases each). The germline V gene has CDR1 MNHEY and CDR2 SVGAGI. Trimming took 0 bases from V and 4 from J, leaving 13 bases between them. This CDR3 has 15 residues. CDR3 sequence: CASSYSGGDLYEQYF. The CDR3 nucleotides are TGTGCCAGCAGTTACTCGGGGGGCGACCTTTACGAGCAGTACTTC.

This clonotype was observed a few times. The rearrangement joins TRBV20-1 to TRBJ2-1; 8 bases line up with TRBD2. J was trimmed by 1 base and V by 5 bases; bases with no gene match: 10. Germline CDR1 is DFQATT and CDR2 is SNEGSKA (reference sequence). The CDR3 is made up of 16 amino acids. CDR3 nucleotides: TGCAGTGCTGACCCAGAAGCGGGAGTGTCCTACAATGAGCAGTTCTTC. Protein sequence: CSADPEAGVSYNEQFF.

In its sample, this clonotype was seen a few times. The chain employs TRBV3-1 and TRBJ2-3, with unresolved D. Trimming left V 4 bases short and J 4 bases short, with 9 bases between. Per germline, CDR1 LGHDT and CDR2 YNNKEL (reference sequence). The CDR3 covers 13 residues. The CDR3 DNA reads TGTGCCAGCAGCCCCGTTTGGGCAGATACGCAGTATTTT. Translated, it gives CASSPVWADTQYF.

This clonotype was seen ten or more times. The chain recombines TRBV10-3 with TRBJ2-3; no reliable D call. Germline CDR1 reads ENHRY; CDR2 reads SYGVKD. V lost 10 bases and J lost 0, with 8 bases in between. The CDR3 is 12 residues long. CDR3 residues: CASGSSTDTQYF. The CDR3 nucleotides read TGTGCCAGTGGCTCTAGCACAGATACGCAGTATTTT.

This chain joins TRBV20-1 and TRBJ1-5; the match to TRBD1 covers 9 bases. The CDR3 length is 14 residues. Unmatched junction bases numbered 7, after V lost 3 bases and J lost 7 bases. CDR1 DFQATT and CDR2 SNEGSKA come from the germline V gene (reference sequence). The CDR3 region has the DNA TGCAGTGCTAGCCCCCGACAGGGGGGACAGCCCCAGCATTTT. Translated, it gives CSASPRQGGQPQHF.

V usage is TRBV7-6 and J usage is TRBJ2-1, with D possibly TRBD1 on 5 matching bases. V lost 5 bases and J lost 5, with 13 bases in between. Germline loops: CDR1 SGHVS, CDR2 FNYEAQ. The CDR3 length is 14 residues. For the CDR3, the DNA is TGTGCCAGCAGCCTGAATGTAGGGGACAATGAGCAGTTCTTC. It encodes CASSLNVGDNEQFF.

This clonotype was detected only a few times. The rearrangement uses TRBV20-1 and TRBJ2-1; D remains ambiguous. Germline V CDR1 and CDR2: DFQATT, SNEGSKA (reference sequence). V lost 5 bases and J 0 bases, leaving 17 bases between the germline ends. This CDR3 has 16 amino acids. CDR3 nucleotide sequence: TGCAGTGCTCTCCACCCGCAGTGGGGCTCCTACAATGAGCAGTTCTTC. Its translation is CSALHPQWGSYNEQFF.

This chain joins TRBV28 and TRBJ1-2, with D hard to call. V lost 5 bases, J lost 1 base, and 5 bases lay in between. The germline gives CDR1 MDHEN, CDR2 SYDVKM. This CDR3 comprises 12 residues. In DNA form, the CDR3 reads TGTGCCAGCAGTGCCATTAACTATGGCTACACCTTC. It is translated as CASSAINYGYTF.

This clonotype was found many times. V gene TRBV10-1 combines with J gene TRBJ2-2; D not resolved. Between the trimmed V and J ends, which lost 3 bases and 1 base, there was a span of 3 bases. Germline values: CDR1 WNHNN, CDR2 SYGVQD (reference sequence). The CDR3 contains 13 residues. In DNA, the CDR3 is TGCGCCAGCAGTGAAAAGAACACCGGGGAGCTGTTTTTT. As protein: CASSEKNTGELFF.

This clonotype was detected ten times or more. V usage is TRBV12-3 or TRBV12-4 and J usage is TRBJ2-1; the D gene is possibly TRBD2 (6 bases). This CDR3 comprises 13 residues. V dropped 5 bases and J dropped 5 bases, with 10 bases sitting between them. Written as DNA, the CDR3 is TGTGCCAGCAGTCCTAGCGAACACAATGAGCAGTTCTTC. Translating it yields CASSPSEHNEQFF.